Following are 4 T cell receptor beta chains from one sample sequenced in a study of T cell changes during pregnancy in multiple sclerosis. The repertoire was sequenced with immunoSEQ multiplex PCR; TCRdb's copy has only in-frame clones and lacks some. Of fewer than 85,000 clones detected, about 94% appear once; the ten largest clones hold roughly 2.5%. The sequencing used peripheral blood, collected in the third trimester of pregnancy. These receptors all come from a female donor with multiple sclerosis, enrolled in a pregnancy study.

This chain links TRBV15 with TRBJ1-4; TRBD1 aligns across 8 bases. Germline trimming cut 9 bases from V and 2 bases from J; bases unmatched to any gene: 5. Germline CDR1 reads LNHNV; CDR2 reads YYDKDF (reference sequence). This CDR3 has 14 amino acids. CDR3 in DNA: TGTGCCACGACAGGGGCTAGGACTAATGAAAAACTGTTTTTT. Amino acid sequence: CATTGARTNEKLFF.

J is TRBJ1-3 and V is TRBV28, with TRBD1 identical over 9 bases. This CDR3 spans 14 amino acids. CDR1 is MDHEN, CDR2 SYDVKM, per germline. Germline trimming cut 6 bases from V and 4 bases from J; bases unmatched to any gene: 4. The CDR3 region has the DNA TGTGCCAGCAGACAGGGACAGGGCGGAAACACCATATATTTT. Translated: CASRQGQGGNTIYF.

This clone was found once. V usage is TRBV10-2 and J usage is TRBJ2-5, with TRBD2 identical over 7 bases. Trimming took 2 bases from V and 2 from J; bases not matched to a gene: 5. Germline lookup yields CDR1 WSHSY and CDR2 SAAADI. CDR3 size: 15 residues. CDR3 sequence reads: CASSEQRGEQETQYF. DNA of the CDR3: TGCGCCAGCAGTGAGCAACGGGGGGAACAAGAGACCCAGTACTTC.

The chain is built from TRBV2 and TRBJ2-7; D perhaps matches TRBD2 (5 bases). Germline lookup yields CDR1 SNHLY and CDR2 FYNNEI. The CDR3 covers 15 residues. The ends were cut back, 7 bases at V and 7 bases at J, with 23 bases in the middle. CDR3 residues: CASKFEGEISREQYF. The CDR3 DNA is TGTGCCAGCAAATTTGAGGGCGAAATTTCCAGGGAGCAGTACTTC.